This T cell receptor beta chain comes out of a study of regulatory T cells in long-lasting Graves disease. Whole-study results and caveats: Lower TCR diversity was seen in persistent Graves' patients than in newly diagnosed ones. Accuracy was possibly reduced by small sample size.

This clonotype appeared many times. Its specificity is unknown. Stated time point: persistent/refractory GD, antithyroid drugs over 5 years with positive TRAb. Construction of the TCR library relied on RNA isolated from PBMCs. Building the TCR beta libraries relied on iRepertoire HTBI primers, and CDR3 regions underwent Arm-PCR. Original handling: Analysis of the samples identified approximately 63 TRBV and 13 to 15 TRBJ segments. From the multiplex PCR reads, TCRdb called clonotypes with MiXCR, one entry per CDR3 protein. TCRdb assigned the V and J calls; the authors' analysis was not used. This sample carries approximately 380,000 distinct CDR3 sequences, around 20% of them seen once, and the ten largest clones take less than 25%. The CDR3 totals 13 residues. The V and J ends lost 2 bases and 11 bases respectively, with 15 bases between them. CDR1 is SNHLY, CDR2 FYNNEI, per germline.

This clonotype originated in a female donor with Graves disease. The rearrangement links TRBV2 to TRBJ1-1, with a possible D match to TRBD1 (5 bases). This specimen consisted of peripheral blood mononuclear cells (PBMCs), obtained when the disease was refractory, from a patient treated with antithyroid drugs. CDR3 DNA sequence: TGTGCCAGCAGTGAATTCCTCCAGGGAGACGCTTTCTTT. It translates to CASSEFLQGDAFF.